This TCR beta chain is from a study of cytomegalovirus exposure and HLA in healthy donors. Broader study findings: Subsequent analysis revealed that first-cohort TCR clusters tended to co-occur in the roughly 120 validation repertoires. Researchers reported that three CMV-associated chains were confirmed in vitro as CMV antigen-specific.

TCRdb keeps only in-frame clones here, not all; method: immunoSEQ multiplex PCR. The sample holds about 56,000 clones, more than 80% seen once. Separation from the approximately 710-subject first cohort characterized the roughly 120-subject validation cohort, to which the donors belonged. Trimming pared 2 bases from V and 0 bases from J, leaving 5 bases between. Germline values: CDR1 WNHNN, CDR2 SYGVQD (reference sequence). This CDR3 is 14 amino acids long. This clone appeared a few times. The antigen remains undetermined. The TCR originated in a woman aged 18-29 years in good health and CMV-seronegative. The V and J genes are TRBV10-1 and TRBJ1-5; D gene uncertain. The specimen was PBMCs. The CDR3 reads CASSEANSNQPQHF. DNA for the CDR3: TGCGCCAGCAGTGAGGCTAATAGCAATCAGCCCCAGCATTTT.